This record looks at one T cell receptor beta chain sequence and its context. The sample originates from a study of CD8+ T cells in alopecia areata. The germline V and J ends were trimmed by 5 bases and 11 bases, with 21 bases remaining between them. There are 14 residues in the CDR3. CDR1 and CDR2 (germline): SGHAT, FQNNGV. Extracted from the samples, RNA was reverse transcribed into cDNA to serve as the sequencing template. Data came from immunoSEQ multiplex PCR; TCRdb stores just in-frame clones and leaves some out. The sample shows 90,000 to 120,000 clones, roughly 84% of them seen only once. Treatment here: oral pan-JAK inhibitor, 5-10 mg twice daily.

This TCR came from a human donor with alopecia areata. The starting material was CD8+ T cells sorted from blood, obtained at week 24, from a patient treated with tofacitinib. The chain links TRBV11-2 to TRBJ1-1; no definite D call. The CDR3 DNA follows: TGTGCCAGCAGCAGTACTCGGGCCCCGGATCTGGCTTTCTTT. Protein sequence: CASSSTRAPDLAFF.